A single sample gave rise to the 25 T cell receptor beta chains below, sequenced in a study of control samples from healthy donors and cancer patients (dated by TCRdb to between 2020 and 2021). Libraries were prepared through the immunoSEQ multiplex PCR assay. TCRdb mirrors the immuneACCESS table, restricted to in-frame sequences. Some clones are absent from its copies; in checked studies, under half trace to an unresolved V gene, and the reason for the others is unknown. The sample data list over 150,000 clones, and approximately 90% of these were observed just once. 1.2% to 1.5% of the sample is held by the ten biggest clonotypes. Sequencing used blood. The source of these receptors is a man under 40 in good health.

V is TRBV27 and J is TRBJ2-1; the match to TRBD2 covers 8 bases. V shed 2 bases, J shed 3 bases, and the junction held 3 bases outside the gene matches. Germline CDR1 MNHEY, CDR2 SMNVEV (reference sequence). CDR3 length equals 15 residues. This CDR3 is CASSLAGGLYNEQFF. The CDR3 bases are TGTGCCAGCAGTTTAGCGGGAGGTCTCTACAATGAGCAGTTCTTC.

V and J are TRBV3-1 (or the pseudogene TRBV3-2) and TRBJ2-1; TRBD2 matches 8 bases. Germline assignment: CDR1 LGHDT and CDR2 YNNKEL (reference sequence). The length of the CDR3 is 17 residues. With V trimmed by 0 bases and J by 7 bases, 11 bases remained unmatched. CDR3 bases: TGTGCCAGCAGCCAAGATAGCGGGGTGGCTGGGCGGAATGAGCAGTTCTTC. Translation gives CASSQDSGVAGRNEQFF.

CDR3 nucleotides: TGTGCCAGCAGCCCGGGACAGACTTACTATGGCTACACCTTC. It specifies CASSPGQTYYGYTF. The chain joins TRBV11-2 to TRBJ1-2, with 7 bases fitting TRBD1. CDR1 SGHAT and CDR2 FQNNGV come from the germline V gene. This CDR3 region has 14 residues. V lost 5 bases and J lost 3; bases outside the gene matches: 6.

Only one count was recorded for this clone. The chain links TRBV5-1 to TRBJ1-4; 9 bases align to TRBD1. CDR1 and CDR2 from the germline V gene are SGHRS and YFSETQ. V was clipped by 0 bases and J by 12 bases; unmatched bases: 9. The CDR3 consists of 15 residues. The CDR3 DNA is TGCGCCAGCAGCTTGGATGGGACAGGGCCCAGGGAACTGTTTTTT. Translation gives CASSLDGTGPRELFF.

The chain combines TRBV7-6 with TRBJ2-2, with 13 bases that match TRBD2. The germline V gene encodes CDR1 SGHVS and CDR2 FNYEAQ. V lost 5 bases and J lost 3; bases outside the gene matches: 6. The CDR3 has 17 amino acids. The CDR3 here is CASSHGLAGDDTGELFF. The CDR3 nucleotides are TGTGCCAGCAGCCACGGACTAGCGGGAGACGACACCGGGGAGCTGTTTTTT.

This clone was observed a single time. The V and J genes are TRBV5-4 and TRBJ1-4; D ambiguous. The CDR3 runs to 14 residues. Per germline, CDR1 SGHNT and CDR2 YYREEE (reference sequence). Trimming shortened V by 4 bases and J by 8 bases, and 15 bases separated the two germline ends. The DNA of the CDR3 is TGTGCCAGCAGCCGAGTCGGTATTGACGAAAAACTGTTTTTT. This codes for CASSRVGIDEKLFF.

As DNA, the CDR3 is TGTGCCAGCAGTTTAGCCCACGAGCAGTACTTC. This translates into CASSLAHEQYF. This chain connects TRBV27 to TRBJ2-7, with unresolved D. The V and J ends lost 2 bases and 5 bases respectively, with 4 bases between them. Germline CDR1 reads MNHEY; CDR2 reads SMNVEV (reference sequence). The CDR3 has 11 residues.

The V call is TRBV27, the J call TRBJ2-6; D remains ambiguous. The germline CDR1 and CDR2 sequences are MNHEY and SMNVEV (reference sequence). The CDR3 is 15 residues long. Trimming stripped 3 bases from V and 0 bases from J, with 6 bases between. The CDR3 coding sequence is TGTGCCAGCAGTTTTGACGGCTCTGGGGCCAACGTCCTGACTTTC. This codes for CASSFDGSGANVLTF.

The chain has TRBV4-2 and TRBJ2-1; 7 nucleotides agree with TRBD2. The CDR3 length is 16 residues. Trimming removed 2 bases from V and 3 bases from J; junction bases left unmatched: 7. CDR1 and CDR2 (germline): LGHNA, YNFKEQ. CDR3 sequence reads: CASSQLGGTIYNEQFF. The CDR3 DNA reads as TGTGCCAGCAGCCAATTGGGGGGGACTATCTACAATGAGCAGTTCTTC.

This chain connects TRBV4-1 to TRBJ1-6; the D gene is possibly TRBD1 (5 bases). Germline V lookup: CDR1 MGHRA, CDR2 YSYEKL. The CDR3 runs 13 residues. Trimming stripped 4 bases from V and 10 bases from J, with 11 bases between. CDR3 DNA sequence: TGCGCCAGCAGCCCGCCTGGGGCATCACCCCTCCACTTT. Translation gives CASSPPGASPLHF.

The chain joins TRBV20-1 to TRBJ2-1; 8 nucleotides line up with TRBD2. Germline values: CDR1 DFQATT, CDR2 SNEGSKA (reference sequence). The V gene end was trimmed by 3 bases and the J gene end by 0 bases; junction bases not matched to a gene: 4. The CDR3 contains 15 residues. CDR3 protein: CSASSSGASYNEQFF. CDR3 bases: TGCAGTGCTAGTAGTAGCGGGGCCTCCTACAATGAGCAGTTCTTC.

V and J are TRBV13 and TRBJ2-7, with TRBD1 matching 10 bases. Germline V gives CDR1 PRHDT, CDR2 FYEKMQ (reference sequence). The CDR3 covers 17 residues. Trimming took 5 bases from V and 2 from J; bases not matched to a gene: 12. In nucleotides, the CDR3 is TGTGCCAGCAGCCGCAGGAGGACAGGGGGGATACCCTACGAGCAGTACTTC. The encoded protein is CASSRRRTGGIPYEQYF.

CDR3 sequence: CAITEDRLGYEQYF. The CDR3 nucleotides are TGTGCCATCACCGAGGACCGGCTCGGCTACGAGCAGTACTTC. The rearrangement joins TRBV10-3 to TRBJ2-7, with D unclear. The germline V gene has CDR1 ENHRY and CDR2 SYGVKD. With 7 bases removed from V and 3 bases from J, the gap between germline ends came to 16 bases. The CDR3 is 14 amino acids.

The chain combines TRBV30 with TRBJ2-7; the D gene is possibly TRBD2 (7 bases). Germline loops: CDR1 GTSNPN, CDR2 SVGIG (reference sequence). This CDR3 is 17 amino acids long. V shed 1 base and J shed 2 bases, with 21 bases lying between them. This chain's CDR3 is CAWSGRRGGPRAYEQYF. CDR3 coding DNA: TGTGCCTGGAGTGGCAGGAGGGGGGGACCAAGGGCCTACGAGCAGTACTTC.

The chain has TRBV14 and TRBJ2-5; 8 bases agree with TRBD2. Trimming at V came to 4 bases and at J to 4 bases, leaving 5 bases not matched to a gene. The CDR3 loop spans 14 amino acids. Germline lookup yields CDR1 SGHDN and CDR2 FVKESK. The CDR3 is CASSLRGGAETQYF. The CDR3 DNA reads as TGTGCCAGCAGCCTTCGGGGGGGTGCAGAGACCCAGTACTTC.

This sequence joins TRBV19 and TRBJ1-2; maybe TRBD1 (6 bases). Germline values: CDR1 LNHDA, CDR2 SQIVND (reference sequence). The CDR3 is 16 residues long. Trimming cost V 3 bases and J 2 bases, with 16 bases left between them. The CDR3 region has the DNA TGTGCCAGTAGTATTAGCGGGGGCCAGAAAAACTATGGCTACACCTTC. Its translation: CASSISGGQKNYGYTF.

About this clone itself: At one end, the junction sequence differs from germline, possibly due to a read error. This sequence joins TRBV3-1 (or the pseudogene TRBV3-2) and TRBJ2-2; TRBD1 matches at 8 bases. CDR3 length: 17 amino acids. Germline assignment: CDR1 LGHDT and CDR2 YNNKEL (reference sequence). For the CDR3, the DNA is TGTGCCAGCAGTCAAGATCGGCAGGGGGCGAGGACCGGGGAGCTGTTTTTT. Protein sequence: CASSQDRQGARTGELFF.

The rearrangement joins TRBV2 to TRBJ1-4; no reliable D call. V shed 8 bases and J shed 4 bases, with 17 bases lying between them. The CDR3 contains 15 residues. Looked up from germline, CDR1 is SNHLY and CDR2 is FYNNEI. As DNA, the CDR3 is TGTGCCAGCGCAGATGAGGTCCTGCTTAATGAAAAACTGTTTTTT. As protein: CASADEVLLNEKLFF.

The rearrangement uses TRBV30 and TRBJ2-5; unclear D gene. Trimming cost V 6 bases and J 7 bases, with 15 bases left between them. The CDR3 totals 12 residues. Germline V gene data show CDR1 as GTSNPN and CDR2 as SVGIG (reference sequence). Here the CDR3 reads CACGDPSGTQYF. The CDR3 DNA is TGTGCCTGCGGAGACCCCTCCGGGACCCAGTACTTC.

This clone was seen only a few times. The chain links TRBV7-9 to TRBJ2-1; D is ambiguous. Between the trimmed V and J ends, which lost 5 bases and 0 bases, there was a span of 14 bases. The CDR3 is 16 amino acids. Germline CDR1 and CDR2: SEHNR and FQNEAQ (reference sequence). Here the CDR3 reads CASSAPRSISYNEQFF. DNA for the CDR3: TGTGCCAGCAGCGCCCCGAGGAGCATCTCCTACAATGAGCAGTTCTTC.

The chain couples TRBV15 to TRBJ1-3; 7 nucleotides line up with TRBD1. The CDR3 has 15 residues. Trimming at V came to 8 bases and at J to 0 bases, leaving 7 bases not matched to a gene. The V gene's germline CDR1 is LNHNV and CDR2 YYDKDF (reference sequence). The CDR3: CATRDRESSGNTIYF. The CDR3 coding sequence is TGTGCCACCCGGGACAGAGAAAGCTCTGGAAACACCATATATTTT.

This rearrangement joins TRBV6-1 to TRBJ2-6; D remains unclear. The CDR3 sequence is 15 residues long. Trimming cost V 3 bases and J 0 bases, with 6 bases left between them. Germline CDR1 MNHNS, CDR2 SASEGT. Here the CDR3 DNA reads TGTGCCAGCAGTGACAGGTACTCTGGGGCCAACGTCCTGACTTTC. Translated, it gives CASSDRYSGANVLTF.

This chain uses TRBV24-1 with TRBJ2-3; tentatively, D is TRBD1 (5 bases). The V end lost 3 bases, the J end lost 0 bases, and 9 bases lay between the germline ends. Germline V gene data show CDR1 as KGHDR and CDR2 as SFDVKD. The length of the CDR3 is 15 residues. CDR3 DNA: TGTGCCACCAGTGATCAGGGAAGGAGCACAGATACGCAGTATTTT. It yields the protein CATSDQGRSTDTQYF.

The chain employs TRBV28 and TRBJ2-1; D is undetermined. Per germline, CDR1 MDHEN and CDR2 SYDVKM. The CDR3 sequence is 11 residues long. The V end lost 3 bases, the J end lost 8 bases, and 5 bases lay between the germline ends. For the CDR3, the DNA is TGTGCCAGCAGTTTTCGGGATGAGCAGTTCTTC. Its protein product is CASSFRDEQFF. The whole variable domain, filled in from reference TRBV28 and TRBJ2-1, reads DVKVTQSSRYLVKRTGEKVFLECVQDMDHENMFWYRQDPGLGLRLIYFSYDVKMKEKGDIPEGYSVSREKKERFSLILESASTNQTSMYLCASSFRDEQFFGPGTRLTVL.

The rearrangement uses TRBV3-1 (or the pseudogene TRBV3-2) and TRBJ2-3, with 9 bases fitting TRBD1. The ends lost 2 bases at V and 0 bases at J; junction bases unmatched: 6. Germline V CDR1 and CDR2: LGHDT, YNNKEL (reference sequence). This CDR3 has 17 residues. The CDR3 region is CASSQPRQGVSTDTQYF. CDR3 coding DNA: TGTGCCAGCAGCCAACCTCGACAGGGGGTGAGCACAGATACGCAGTATTTT.